The 25 T cell receptor beta chains reported below all come from one sample, sequenced in a study of T cell repertoires in cytomegalovirus infection. TCRdb recomputed calls from the reads with MiXCR, one row per CDR3 protein. The table has 300,000 to 400,000 distinct CDR3 sequences, around 25% seen once. These receptors are not linked to any known antigen. Sequenced here: cultured PBMCs, sampled from culture after CMV antigen stimulation. The receptors were sampled from a human donor in good health (CMV status not recorded). Some clones in this sample may be carry-over from other donors' samples.

Ten or more counts support this clonotype. This CDR3 reads CASTGYNEQFF. For the CDR3, the DNA is TGTGCCAGCACCGGGTACAATGAGCAGTTCTTC. The V call is TRBV7-2, the J call TRBJ2-1; D not certain. Trimming took off 7 bases at V and 4 bases at J, with 5 bases between the two ends. CDR3 size: 11 residues. Germline values: CDR1 SGHTA, CDR2 FQGNSA.

The chain has TRBV4-3 and TRBJ2-5; D is possibly TRBD2 (6 bases). V lost 7 bases to trimming and J lost 4 bases, with 16 bases between them. Per the germline V gene, CDR1 is LGHNA and CDR2 is YSLEER. The CDR3 is made up of 14 amino acids. The CDR3 DNA reads TGCGCCAGCAAAATAAGATGGCGGGGAGAGACCCAGTACTTC. Encoded protein: CASKIRWRGETQYF.

In this sample, this clonotype turned up a few times. The CDR3 bases are TGTGCCATCAGTGATAGGAGGACTGAAGCTTTCTTT. It specifies CAISDRRTEAFF. The chain uses TRBV10-3 and TRBJ1-1; D not certain. Germline CDR1 and CDR2: ENHRY and SYGVKD. The CDR3 runs to 12 residues. Trimming stripped 3 bases from V and 5 bases from J, with 7 bases between.

This clonotype occurred a few times. The genes are TRBV5-4 and TRBJ2-5; 7 nucleotides align to TRBD2. Trimming at V came to 0 bases and at J to 5 bases, leaving 7 bases not matched to a gene. The CDR3 runs 15 residues. The germline V gene has CDR1 SGHNT and CDR2 YYREEE (reference sequence). This CDR3 is CASSLGGGGTETQYF. CDR3 sequence (DNA): TGTGCCAGCAGCTTGGGGGGGGGAGGCACCGAGACCCAGTACTTC.

This clonotype has just one count. This rearrangement joins TRBV5-1 to TRBJ2-1, with 11 nucleotides matching TRBD2. The junction had 10 bases not matched to a gene; V was cut back by 5 bases and J by 9 bases. Germline lookup yields CDR1 SGHRS and CDR2 YFSETQ. The length of the CDR3 is 15 residues. The CDR3 region has the DNA TGCGCCAGCAGGCCCACTAGCGGGAGCCCGCTTGAGCAGTTCTTC. It translates to CASRPTSGSPLEQFF.

Comment on this clonotype: Sequence at one end of the junction differs from germline and may be a read error. The chain joins TRBV27 to TRBJ1-5; D ambiguous. This CDR3 region has 14 residues. CDR1 is MNHEY, CDR2 SMNVEV, per germline (reference sequence). CDR3 bases: TGTGACAGCAGCCCCGACGGGGGCAATCAGCCCCAGCATTTT. This sequence encodes CDSSPDGGNQPQHF.

This clonotype was detected only a few times. The chain is built from TRBV12-3 or TRBV12-4 and TRBJ1-2; the match to TRBD1 covers 10 bases. This CDR3 region has 14 residues. J was trimmed by 4 bases and V by 5 bases; bases with no gene match: 4. Here the CDR3 reads CASSPRTGGYGYTF. The DNA for the CDR3 is TGTGCCAGCAGTCCCCGGACAGGGGGCTATGGCTACACCTTC.

The chain employs TRBV14 and TRBJ1-2; D unresolved. This CDR3 spans 13 amino acids. V shed 1 base and J shed 8 bases, with 11 bases lying between them. The germline V gene encodes CDR1 SGHDN and CDR2 FVKESK. CDR3 bases: TGTGCCAGCAGCCAAGCCTGGGATGGCGGCTACACCTTC. Its translation: CASSQAWDGGYTF.

This chain joins TRBV5-1 and TRBJ1-1; D is ambiguous. The V end lost 0 bases, the J end lost 6 bases, and 15 bases lay between the germline ends. There are 15 residues in the CDR3. CDR1 and CDR2 from the germline V gene are SGHRS and YFSETQ. The CDR3 region has the DNA TGCGCCAGCAGCTTGGGTAGGACGGCGTCCCCTGAAGCTTTCTTT. Its protein is CASSLGRTASPEAFF.

J is TRBJ2-3 and V is TRBV19, with 7 bases lining up with TRBD2. This CDR3 spans 15 amino acids. The junction had 9 bases not matched to a gene; V was cut back by 9 bases and J by 0 bases. Looked up from germline, CDR1 is LNHDA and CDR2 is SQIVND (reference sequence). DNA of the CDR3: TGTGCCAGCGGTCGGGACTACTCTAGCACAGATACGCAGTATTTT. Protein product: CASGRDYSSTDTQYF. The complete variable domain, with remaining parts taken from reference TRBV19 and TRBJ2-3, reads DGGITQSPKYLFRKEGQNVTLSCEQNLNHDAMYWYRQDPGQGLRLIYYSQIVNDFQKGDIAEGYSVSREKKESFPLTVTSAQKNPTAFYLCASGRDYSSTDTQYFGPGTRLTVL.

This chain connects TRBV15 to TRBJ2-1; D is perhaps TRBD2 (7 bases). Germline values: CDR1 LNHNV, CDR2 YYDKDF (reference sequence). The CDR3 covers 15 residues. V shed 3 bases and J shed 5 bases, with 14 bases lying between them. The CDR3: CATSRRTAGNNEQFF. The CDR3 DNA follows: TGTGCCACCAGCAGGAGGACAGCGGGGAACAATGAGCAGTTCTTC.

The rearrangement uses TRBV2 and TRBJ2-5; D unclear. This CDR3 has 14 amino acids. Trimming stripped 1 base from V and 0 bases from J, with 6 bases between. Germline lookup yields CDR1 SNHLY and CDR2 FYNNEI. DNA for the CDR3: TGTGCCAGCAGTGAAGGCCAGTACCAAGAGACCCAGTACTTC. Translated, it gives CASSEGQYQETQYF.

This clonotype was seen a handful of times. The V and J genes are TRBV29-1 and TRBJ1-2; tentative D call: TRBD1 (6 bases). Deletions cut 0 bases from V and 4 bases from J, with 15 bases between. Germline V gene sequence: CDR1 SQVTM, CDR2 ANQGSEA. The CDR3 runs 15 residues. The CDR3 protein is CSVEEGLGASYGYTF. CDR3 nucleotide sequence: TGCAGCGTTGAAGAAGGATTGGGGGCCAGCTATGGCTACACCTTC.

The V gene is TRBV5-1, the J gene TRBJ2-1; 14 positions match TRBD2. The CDR3 has 17 residues. Unmatched junction bases numbered 12, after V lost 5 bases and J lost 8 bases. Germline V gene sequence: CDR1 SGHRS, CDR2 YFSETQ. DNA for the CDR3: TGCGCCAGCAGTCCCGGACTAGCGGGAGGTTTTATCGATGAGCAGTTCTTC. Translation gives CASSPGLAGGFIDEQFF.

This clonotype was seen ten or more times. The J gene is TRBJ2-5, the V gene TRBV7-7; 7 bases match TRBD1. This CDR3 contains 14 residues. Germline CDR1 is SSHAT and CDR2 is FNYEAQ (reference sequence). Trimming cost V 1 base and J 5 bases; bases outside gene matches: 4. CDR3 amino acids: CASSLDRGMETQYF. The CDR3 DNA sequence: TGTGCCAGCAGCTTAGACAGGGGTATGGAGACCCAGTACTTC.

This clonotype was seen a few times. The genes are TRBV28 and TRBJ2-7; 8 nucleotides match TRBD1. The CDR3 has 16 amino acids. The germline V gene has CDR1 MDHEN and CDR2 SYDVKM. Trimming took 4 bases from V and 0 from J; bases not matched to a gene: 8. CDR3 sequence reads: CASSSRDRSNSYEQYF. CDR3 bases: TGTGCCAGCAGTTCGCGGGACAGGTCCAACTCCTACGAGCAGTACTTC.

The chain links TRBV7-9 to TRBJ2-7; 8 bases match TRBD2. CDR1 SEHNR and CDR2 FQNEAQ come from the germline V gene (reference sequence). V lost 5 bases to trimming and J lost 2 bases; unmatched junction nucleotides: 8. This CDR3 is built from 15 residues. CDR3 in DNA: TGTGCCAGCAGCCCGGGGGTAGCGGGGCCCTACGAGCAGTACTTC. It is translated as CASSPGVAGPYEQYF. Full variable domain (missing parts from reference TRBV7-9 and TRBJ2-7): DTGVSQNPRHKITKRGQNVTFRCDPISEHNRLYWYRQTLGQGPEFLTYFQNEAQLEKSRLLSDRFSAERPKGSFSTLEIQRTEQGDSAMYLCASSPGVAGPYEQYFGPGTRLTVT.

This clonotype was counted many times. The CDR3 DNA follows: TGTGCCAGCAACCAGGACAGGTCGTACAATGAGCAGTTCTTC. It is translated as CASNQDRSYNEQFF. The chain carries TRBV7-2 and TRBJ2-1; 7 nucleotides align to TRBD1. Germline loops: CDR1 SGHTA, CDR2 FQGNSA. There are 14 residues in the CDR3. J was trimmed by 4 bases and V by 7 bases; bases with no gene match: 7.

This clonotype turned up a few times. The chain recombines TRBV7-9 with TRBJ2-1; 8 nucleotides line up with TRBD2. Germline lookup yields CDR1 SEHNR and CDR2 FQNEAQ (reference sequence). The CDR3 runs 15 residues. Unmatched junction bases numbered 3, after V lost 0 bases and J lost 5 bases. CDR3 sequence (DNA): TGTGCCAGCAGCTTAGCGCGAGCGGGAGACAATGAGCAGTTCTTC. It specifies CASSLARAGDNEQFF.

This clonotype was seen more than once but under ten times. The DNA for the CDR3 is TGTGCCAGCAGTTACCCGAGGACGGGGAATTTGGATGCCAACGTCCTGACTTTC. Residues: CASSYPRTGNLDANVLTF. The chain has TRBV6-5 and TRBJ2-6; D may be TRBD2 (5 bases). V dropped 2 bases and J dropped 7 bases, with 21 bases sitting between them. The germline V gene has CDR1 MNHEY and CDR2 SVGAGI. CDR3 length: 18 residues.

As for this clonotype: A junction boundary mismatches the germline segment, possibly from a read error. The CDR3 protein is CASSGGQHQHF. CDR3 nucleotides: TGTGCCAGTAGTGGCGGACAGCACCAGCATTTT. The rearrangement uses TRBV19 and TRBJ1-5, with TRBD1 as a possible D gene (6 bases). The CDR3 runs to 11 residues. Germline CDR1 LNHDA, CDR2 SQIVND (reference sequence).

The CDR3 nucleotides are TGCGCCAGCAGCCATGGGGACGTGGGCAACACTGAAGCTTTCTTT. The encoded protein is CASSHGDVGNTEAFF. The genes are TRBV4-3 and TRBJ1-1; possible D gene TRBD1, 5 bases. CDR3 size: 15 residues. V lost 3 bases and J lost 2, with 13 bases in between. Germline CDR1 and CDR2: LGHNA and YSLEER.

V is TRBV30 and J is TRBJ1-3; D is unresolved. The V end was cut by 0 bases, the J end by 4 bases, with 13 bases between. The CDR3 spans 15 residues. CDR1 and CDR2 (germline): GTSNPN, SVGIG (reference sequence). This chain's CDR3 is CAWSVRRGTGNTIYF. The CDR3 DNA sequence: TGTGCCTGGAGTGTACGCCGGGGTACGGGAAACACCATATATTTT.

This clonotype has just a few counts. In DNA form, the CDR3 reads TGTGCCAGCAGTTACTACTCGACAGACAACCCTCTAGCGGGATGGTCGGGCACAGATACGCAGTATTTT. This gives the protein CASSYYSTDNPLAGWSGTDTQYF. The genes are TRBV6-2 or TRBV6-3 and TRBJ2-3, with 9 bases that match TRBD2. This CDR3 has 23 amino acids. The junction had 24 bases not matched to a gene; V was cut back by 1 base and J by 1 base. Germline lookup yields CDR1 MNHEY and CDR2 SVGEGT.

This clonotype was seen repeatedly, ten times or more. V is TRBV28 and J is TRBJ1-2; the D gene is possibly TRBD1 (6 bases). Trimming removed 5 bases at V and 8 bases at J, with 9 bases between. The CDR3 extends over 11 amino acids. CDR1 MDHEN and CDR2 SYDVKM come from the germline V gene. CDR3 sequence reads: CASSQGLGYTF. The CDR3 nucleotides are TGTGCCAGCAGTCAGGGGCTAGGCTACACCTTC.